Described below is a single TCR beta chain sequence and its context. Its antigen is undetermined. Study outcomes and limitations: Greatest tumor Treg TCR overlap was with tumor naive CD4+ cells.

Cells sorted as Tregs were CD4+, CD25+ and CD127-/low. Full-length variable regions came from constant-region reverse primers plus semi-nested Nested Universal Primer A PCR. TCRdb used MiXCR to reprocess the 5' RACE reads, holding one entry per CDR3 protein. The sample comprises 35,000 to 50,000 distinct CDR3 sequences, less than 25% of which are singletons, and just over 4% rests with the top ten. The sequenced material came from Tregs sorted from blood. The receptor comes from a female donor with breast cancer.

The chain's CDR3 is CASRLIPATSYNEQFF. The CDR3 coding sequence is TGTGCCAGCAGACTGATTCCCGCGACTTCCTACAATGAGCAGTTCTTC. The chain employs TRBV7-2 and TRBJ2-1, with D hard to call. The ends were cut back, 6 bases at V and 1 base at J, with 16 bases in the middle. CDR3 length: 16 residues. Germline V CDR1 and CDR2: SGHTA, FQGNSA.